A single sample gave rise to the 8 T cell receptor beta chains below, sequenced in a study of T cell repertoires in cytomegalovirus infection. One entry per CDR3 protein, called by TCRdb with MiXCR from the reads. The data show nearly 550,000 distinct CDR3 sequences, with more than 15% seen just once and 20% to 30% held by the top ten. The sample consisted of CD8+ T cells from PBMCs. The receptors were gathered from a human donor in good health (CMV status not recorded). Some clones in this sample may be carry-over from other donors' samples.

With respect to this clonotype: Just one base apart from a much larger clone, this may be a read error. The chain recombines TRBV19 with TRBJ1-5; D perhaps matches TRBD1 (6 bases). Germline V gives CDR1 LNHDA, CDR2 SQIVND (reference sequence). This CDR3 is 14 amino acids long. Trimming took off 6 bases at V and 2 bases at J, with 11 bases between the two ends. CDR3 residues: CASRGRGRNQPQHF. The CDR3 DNA follows: TGTGCCAGTAGGGGCAGGGGACGCAATCAGCCCCAGCATTTT.

This clonotype was seen ten or more times. The chain has TRBV7-2 and TRBJ2-5, with 11 bases fitting TRBD1. V lost 3 bases and J lost 5; bases outside the gene matches: 5. The CDR3 sequence is 15 residues long. The V gene's germline CDR1 is SGHTA and CDR2 FQGNSA. CDR3 sequence reads: CASSLWDRGFETQYF. The CDR3 bases are TGTGCCAGCAGCTTGTGGGACAGGGGGTTCGAGACCCAGTACTTC.

The chain couples TRBV7-9 to TRBJ2-7, with a tentative D call TRBD2 (5 bases). V shed 1 base and J shed 3 bases, with 10 bases lying between them. Germline CDR1 reads SEHNR; CDR2 reads FQNEAQ (reference sequence). This CDR3 spans 14 amino acids. The CDR3 reads CASSLERQYYEQYF. For the CDR3, the DNA is TGTGCCAGCAGCTTAGAGCGGCAGTACTACGAGCAGTACTTC.

This clonotype came up a few times. The gene calls are TRBV7-3 and TRBJ1-2, with 7 bases identical to TRBD1. V dropped 8 bases and J dropped 8; count of bases not matched to a gene: 8. This CDR3 is built from 12 residues. CDR1 SGHTA and CDR2 FQGTGA come from the germline V gene. The CDR3 DNA reads as TGTGCCAGCGGCGAGAGGGGGCAGGGCTACACCTTC. Protein: CASGERGQGYTF.

This clonotype was seen more than once but under ten times. V is TRBV27 and J is TRBJ1-2; no clear D gene. Germline V gene sequence: CDR1 MNHEY, CDR2 SMNVEV (reference sequence). CDR3 size: 14 residues. The ends were cut back, 7 bases at V and 3 bases at J, with 15 bases in the middle. CDR3 DNA: TGTGCCAGCACCCCGACCCCTAGTTACTATGGCTACACCTTC. Encoded protein: CASTPTPSYYGYTF.

This clonotype was observed a few times. The chain combines TRBV19 with TRBJ2-7, with 8 bases lining up with TRBD1. The CDR3 loop spans 14 amino acids. Per the germline V gene, CDR1 is LNHDA and CDR2 is SQIVND (reference sequence). The J segment lost 5 bases and the V segment lost 5 bases, leaving 8 bases of the junction unmatched. The CDR3 DNA sequence: TGTGCCAGTAGTGCAGGGGGCGGCGAAGACGAGCAGTACTTC. This gives the protein CASSAGGGEDEQYF.

This clonotype was detected a few times. V is TRBV9 and J is TRBJ1-1, with a weak D call TRBD1 (6 bases). This CDR3 has 13 residues. Trimming pared 0 bases from V and 12 bases from J, leaving 15 bases between. Germline CDR1 is SGDLS and CDR2 is YYNGEE. CDR3 amino acids: CASSVEGGGRTFF. CDR3 bases: TGTGCCAGCAGCGTAGAGGGAGGGGGGCGAACTTTCTTT.

This clonotype was counted a few times. As DNA, the CDR3 is TGTGCCAGCAGCCCTCCGGGGCCGGTTCCGGAGCTGTTTTTT. Amino acid sequence: CASSPPGPVPELFF. This sequence joins TRBV5-6 and TRBJ2-2, with D perhaps TRBD1 or TRBD2 (5 bases each). Trimming stripped 4 bases from V and 10 bases from J, with 17 bases between. CDR1 is SGHDT and CDR2 is YYEEEE in the germline V gene. This CDR3 comprises 14 residues.